A single sample gave rise to the 32 T cell receptor beta chains below, sequenced in a study of T-cell reconstitution after alpha-beta-depleted transplantation in children. Molecular barcoding with unique molecular identifiers was used for the TCRbeta library. TCRdb ran MiXCR on the PCR reads and lists one entry per CDR3 protein. Of over 120,000 distinct CDR3 sequences in the sample, roughly 8.8% were seen once. The sequenced sample was PBMCs, mostly from graft donor cells, obtained 180 days after TCRalphabeta/CD19-depleted stem cell transplant. Receptors were obtained from a female patient between 2 and 15 years old who had a stem cell transplant for congenital amegakaryocytic thrombocytopenia, so the T cells may come from the graft donor.

The CDR3 DNA is TGCAGTGCCATCGGGAAAGCGGGAGGGCCGGGAGTACCATCCAAACTTTGCACAGATACGCAGTATTTT. Protein: CSAIGKAGGPGVPSKLCTDTQYF. The rearrangement joins TRBV20-1 to TRBJ2-3, with 10 bases lining up with TRBD2. This CDR3 contains 23 residues. The V segment lost 6 bases and the J segment 1 base; nucleotides outside the gene matches: 31. Germline V CDR1 and CDR2: DFQATT, SNEGSKA (reference sequence).

This clonotype was recorded a few times. The chain carries TRBV20-1 and TRBJ2-1; TRBD2 matches at 9 bases. CDR1 and CDR2 from the germline V gene are DFQATT and SNEGSKA (reference sequence). With 0 bases clipped from V and 4 bases from J, the junction kept 7 bases outside the gene matches. The CDR3 is made up of 16 amino acids. DNA of the CDR3: TGCAGTGCTAGAGATATCGGACTAGCGACATACAATGAGCAGTTCTTC. This translates into CSARDIGLATYNEQFF.

The sample holds many counts of this clonotype. The chain carries TRBV6-2 or TRBV6-3 and TRBJ2-7, with D unclear. Germline V gives CDR1 MNHEY, CDR2 SVGEGT. Trimming removed 8 bases at V and 4 bases at J, with 9 bases between. This CDR3 contains 11 residues. The CDR3: CASRISYEQYF. The CDR3 DNA reads as TGTGCCAGCCGGATTTCGTACGAGCAGTACTTC.

This clonotype was seen repeatedly, ten times or more. CDR3 in DNA: TGTGCCAGCAGTCCCCGACTCTACGAGCAGTACTTC. It translates to CASSPRLYEQYF. The chain links TRBV28 to TRBJ2-7; D ambiguous. The CDR3 sequence is 12 residues long. Germline V gene lookup returns CDR1 MDHEN and CDR2 SYDVKM. The V and J ends lost 5 bases and 3 bases respectively, with 8 bases between them. The full variable domain, rest sourced from reference TRBV28 and TRBJ2-7, is DVKVTQSSRYLVKRTGEKVFLECVQDMDHENMFWYRQDPGLGLRLIYFSYDVKMKEKGDIPEGYSVSREKKERFSLILESASTNQTSMYLCASSPRLYEQYFGPGTRLTVT.

This clonotype was seen a few times. This rearrangement joins TRBV5-1 to TRBJ1-4; no clear D gene. Between the trimmed V and J ends, which lost 7 bases and 0 bases, there was a span of 10 bases. This CDR3 comprises 14 residues. The V gene's germline CDR1 is SGHRS and CDR2 YFSETQ. The CDR3 spells CASCVGATNEKLFF. The CDR3 DNA sequence: TGCGCCAGCTGCGTCGGGGCAACTAATGAAAAACTGTTTTTT.

This clonotype appeared many times. The chain employs TRBV29-1 and TRBJ1-2, with a tentative D call TRBD1 (6 bases). The germline gives CDR1 SQVTM, CDR2 ANQGSEA. CDR3 size: 12 residues. The V and J ends lost 7 bases and 4 bases respectively, with 13 bases between them. The CDR3 coding sequence is TGCAGCGCCGGACAGCTTTCCTATGGCTACACCTTC. Its translation is CSAGQLSYGYTF.

In the case of this clonotype: No DNA is shown, since the ends of the CDR3 on it are uncertain; the CDR3 is the one TCRdb lists. The chain recombines TRBV21-1 with TRBJ1-1. TRBV21-1 is reported as a pseudogene. The CDR3 has 15 residues if both end residues are counted. Here the CDR3 reads CASNKVGSGSAEAFF.

This clonotype was recorded many times. The V and J genes are TRBV29-1 and TRBJ1-2; perhaps TRBD1 as D (6 bases). The germline V gene has CDR1 SQVTM and CDR2 ANQGSEA. V was trimmed by 7 bases and J by 4 bases, leaving 13 bases between them. The CDR3 is made up of 12 amino acids. The CDR3, as DNA: TGCAGCGGGGGGGCCAGGGGCTATGGCTACACCTTC. The encoded protein is CSGGARGYGYTF.

At least ten counts were recorded for this clonotype. The chain employs TRBV4-1 and TRBJ2-1; D is unclear. Looked up from germline, CDR1 is MGHRA and CDR2 is YSYEKL. Between the trimmed V and J ends, which lost 4 bases and 5 bases, there was a span of 12 bases. The CDR3 loop spans 14 amino acids. CDR3 amino acids: CASSPKRGNNEQFF. For the CDR3, the DNA is TGCGCCAGCAGCCCTAAGCGTGGAAACAATGAGCAGTTCTTC.

The chain employs TRBV12-3 or TRBV12-4 and TRBJ1-3; D not certain. V lost 3 bases and J 4 bases, leaving 7 bases between the germline ends. This CDR3 has 13 amino acids. The CDR3, as DNA: TGTGCCAGCAGTTTTTTTCTGGGAAACACCATATATTTT. This sequence encodes CASSFFLGNTIYF.

This clonotype was seen a few times. The chain is built from TRBV12-3 or TRBV12-4 and TRBJ2-3; D gene uncertain. The CDR3 length is 19 residues. The V end lost 6 bases, the J end lost 2 bases, and 27 bases lay between the germline ends. The CDR3 here is CASRNSPKSLLTATDTQYF. The CDR3 DNA reads as TGTGCCAGCAGGAATTCACCCAAAAGTCTTCTTACCGCCACAGATACGCAGTATTTT.

This clonotype was detected ten times or more. The V and J genes are TRBV28 and TRBJ2-3; 7 bases map to TRBD1. The CDR3 is made up of 14 amino acids. After removal of 7 bases from V and 5 bases from J, the junction contained 9 bases not matched to a gene. Germline CDR1 reads MDHEN; CDR2 reads SYDVKM. The CDR3 nucleotides read TGTGCCAGCACCACTCGACAGGGAATAGATACGCAGTATTTT. Translated, it gives CASTTRQGIDTQYF.

This clonotype was seen many times. The chain has TRBV6-5 and TRBJ2-7, with a weak D call TRBD2 (5 bases). This CDR3 is built from 17 residues. Trimming shortened V by 2 bases and J by 0 bases, and 17 bases separated the two germline ends. The germline V gene encodes CDR1 MNHEY and CDR2 SVGAGI. CDR3 sequence: CASSYDPPGGYSYEQYF. CDR3 sequence (DNA): TGTGCCAGCAGTTACGACCCTCCGGGCGGGTACTCCTACGAGCAGTACTTC.

The rearrangement links TRBV12-3 or TRBV12-4 to TRBJ1-2, with D tentatively TRBD1 (5 bases). The CDR3 covers 14 residues. Trimming shortened V by 3 bases and J by 8 bases, and 16 bases separated the two germline ends. In DNA form, the CDR3 reads TGTGCCAGCAGTTTCCTCAGAGGGGAGAAGGGCTACACCTTC. It codes for CASSFLRGEKGYTF.

This clonotype was seen many times. J is TRBJ2-1 and V is TRBV5-1; 8 bases are a match to TRBD1. CDR3 length equals 14 residues. Trimming removed 2 bases from V and 6 bases from J; junction bases left unmatched: 4. CDR1 SGHRS and CDR2 YFSETQ come from the germline V gene. CDR3 DNA: TGCGCCAGCAGCTTTGGGACAGGTGGCAATGAGCAGTTCTTC. Protein sequence: CASSFGTGGNEQFF.

This clonotype has at least ten counts. The chain joins TRBV27 to TRBJ2-5, with D perhaps matching TRBD1 (6 bases). Trimming left V 4 bases short and J 5 bases short, with 14 bases between. This CDR3 contains 14 residues. Germline values: CDR1 MNHEY, CDR2 SMNVEV (reference sequence). CDR3 region: CASSYRATLETQYF. CDR3 coding DNA: TGTGCCAGCAGTTACAGGGCAACGTTGGAGACCCAGTACTTC.

This clonotype has only a few counts. The genes are TRBV18 and TRBJ1-2, with no clear D. This CDR3 has 13 residues. Germline V gene data show CDR1 as KGHSH and CDR2 as LQKENI. V was pared by 1 base and J by 6 bases, with 9 bases between. The chain's CDR3 is CASSPRASDGYTF. CDR3 DNA: TGTGCCAGCTCACCACGAGCCTCTGATGGCTACACCTTC.

This clonotype was detected ten times or more. This chain uses TRBV6-1 with TRBJ2-3, with 7 bases that match TRBD2. V was clipped by 6 bases and J by 4 bases; unmatched bases: 16. Looked up from germline, CDR1 is MNHNS and CDR2 is SASEGT. This CDR3 contains 17 residues. The CDR3 region is CASSPTPSGVGSDTQYF. CDR3 DNA sequence: TGTGCCAGCAGCCCCACCCCTAGCGGAGTGGGATCAGATACGCAGTATTTT.

This clonotype was counted between two and nine times. The chain has TRBV20-1 and TRBJ2-1; 8 nucleotides line up with TRBD2. With 6 bases clipped from V and 2 bases from J, the junction kept 15 bases outside the gene matches. Germline CDR1 is DFQATT and CDR2 is SNEGSKA (reference sequence). This CDR3 has 17 amino acids. The CDR3 coding sequence is TGCAGTGCCCGCCCCGGGGGAGCGGGGGTGACCTACAATGAGCAGTTCTTC. Protein: CSARPGGAGVTYNEQFF.

V usage is TRBV20-1 and J usage is TRBJ2-3; 9 bases are a match to TRBD2. The CDR3 totals 14 residues. Germline CDR1 and CDR2: DFQATT and SNEGSKA (reference sequence). Germline trimming cut 1 base from V and 5 bases from J; bases unmatched to any gene: 4. The CDR3 region is CSARVGSGRDTQYF. Here the CDR3 DNA reads TGCAGTGCTAGAGTGGGTAGCGGGAGAGATACGCAGTATTTT.

J is TRBJ1-2 and V is TRBV5-1; D might be TRBD1 (5 bases). The V and J ends lost 4 bases and 7 bases respectively, with 14 bases between them. CDR1 SGHRS and CDR2 YFSETQ come from the germline V gene. The CDR3 covers 13 residues. The CDR3 sequence is CASSPGASRGYTF. The CDR3 DNA is TGCGCCAGCAGCCCCGGGGCCTCTCGTGGCTACACCTTC.

This clonotype has only a few counts. V gene TRBV7-2 combines with J gene TRBJ1-3; the match to TRBD1 covers 7 bases. This CDR3 spans 16 amino acids. The germline CDR1 and CDR2 sequences are SGHTA and FQGNSA. Losses at the gene ends were 5 bases for V and 3 bases for J; bases not matched to a gene: 10. The CDR3 DNA reads TGTGCCAGCAGCCCGTTACAGGGGAAGGTTGGAAACACCATATATTTT. It specifies CASSPLQGKVGNTIYF. Full variable domain (remainder filled in from reference TRBV7-2 and TRBJ1-3): GAGVSQSPSNKVTEKGKDVELRCDPISGHTALYWYRQSLGQGLEFLIYFQGNSAPDKSGLPSDRFSAERTGGSVSTLTIQRTQQEDSAVYLCASSPLQGKVGNTIYFGEGSWLTVV.

This clonotype was seen at least ten times. This chain joins TRBV7-9 and TRBJ1-4; the D is unclear. Germline V gene data show CDR1 as SEHNR and CDR2 as FQNEAQ (reference sequence). This CDR3 comprises 14 residues. The ends were cut back, 2 bases at V and 8 bases at J, with 12 bases in the middle. This chain's CDR3 is CASSLLGKEEKLFF. Here the CDR3 DNA reads TGTGCCAGCAGCTTATTGGGTAAAGAGGAAAAACTGTTTTTT.

This clonotype appeared many times. This chain connects TRBV5-1 to TRBJ2-4, with a tentative D call TRBD2 (5 bases). The CDR3 is made up of 15 amino acids. Per germline, CDR1 SGHRS and CDR2 YFSETQ. V lost 7 bases and J lost 4, with 18 bases in between. CDR3 nucleotide sequence: TGCGCCAGCGCCCCAGGAGGTAGTACTAAAAACATTCAGTACTTC. Translation: CASAPGGSTKNIQYF.

This clonotype appeared a few times. The chain has TRBV12-5 and TRBJ1-5; D unresolved. CDR1 is LGHNT, CDR2 FRNRAP, per germline. Deletions cut 1 base from V and 6 bases from J, with 16 bases between. The CDR3 totals 16 residues. The CDR3 here is CASGLADGQILQPQHF. CDR3 DNA: TGTGCTAGTGGTTTGGCAGACGGGCAGATTCTTCAGCCCCAGCATTTT.

This clonotype occurred many times. This chain joins TRBV5-4 and TRBJ2-2; D gene unclear. Trimming cost V 1 base and J 2 bases, with 3 bases left between them. The CDR3 totals 13 residues. Germline CDR1 is SGHNT and CDR2 is YYREEE (reference sequence). This chain's CDR3 is CASSLRNTGELFF. CDR3 sequence (DNA): TGTGCCAGCAGCTTGCGTAACACCGGGGAGCTGTTTTTT.

This clonotype was seen repeatedly, ten times or more. The chain combines TRBV7-2 with TRBJ2-1; 12 nucleotides align to TRBD2. Germline V CDR1 and CDR2: SGHTA, FQGNSA. This CDR3 contains 17 residues. V trimming: 3 bases; J trimming: 4 bases; junction bases outside the gene matches: 7. The CDR3 sequence: CASSLGWLAGGYNEQFF. For the CDR3, the DNA is TGTGCCAGCAGCTTGGGTTGGCTAGCGGGAGGGTACAATGAGCAGTTCTTC.

As regards this clonotype: A much bigger clone sits one base away, suggesting this may be a read error. The chain couples TRBV7-2 to TRBJ2-5, with D perhaps matching TRBD2 (5 bases). The CDR3 consists of 13 residues. Germline V gene lookup returns CDR1 SGHTA and CDR2 FQGNSA. Here the CDR3 DNA reads TGTGCCAGCAGCTTAACCGGGGAAGAGACCAAGTACTTC. Protein: CASSLTGEETKYF. Full variable domain (outside the CDR3, taken from reference TRBV7-2 and TRBJ2-5): GAGVSQSPSNKVTEKGKDVELRCDPISGHTALYWYRQSLGQGLEFLIYFQGNSAPDKSGLPSDRFSAERTGGSVSTLTIQRTQQEDSAVYLCASSLTGEETKYFGPGTRLLVL.

This clonotype was seen a handful of times. The V call is TRBV5-6, the J call TRBJ2-3, with 11 nucleotides matching TRBD2. From germline, CDR1 is SGHDT and CDR2 YYEEEE. CDR3 length: 16 residues. V gave up 5 bases and J gave up 4 bases; unmatched junction bases: 9. The CDR3 coding sequence is TGTGCCAGCAGTTATTTGACTAGCGGGAACGCAGATACGCAGTATTTT. Residues: CASSYLTSGNADTQYF.

There are many counts of this clonotype. The rearrangement joins TRBV25-1 to TRBJ2-5; 7 nucleotides agree with TRBD2. CDR3 length: 17 amino acids. Trimming at V came to 0 bases and at J to 2 bases, leaving 9 bases not matched to a gene. In germline, CDR1 is MGHDK, CDR2 SYGVNS. The CDR3 nucleotides read TGTGCCAGCAGTGAATACGGCCCGGGAGGAATACAAGAGACCCAGTACTTC. Translation: CASSEYGPGGIQETQYF. Together with reference TRBV25-1 and TRBJ2-5, the CDR3 gives the full variable domain: EADIYQTPRYLVIGTGKKITLECSQTMGHDKMYWYQQDPGMELHLIHYSYGVNSTEKGDLSSESTVSRIRTEHFPLTLESARPSHTSQYLCASSEYGPGGIQETQYFGPGTRLLVL.

This clonotype has ten or more counts. The chain combines TRBV12-3 or TRBV12-4 with TRBJ1-5; TRBD1 agrees at 7 bases. The CDR3 covers 14 residues. V shed 1 base, J shed 9 bases, and the junction held 6 bases outside the gene matches. The CDR3 here is CASSLGQGAGPQHF. CDR3 DNA: TGTGCCAGCAGTTTAGGACAGGGCGCAGGGCCCCAGCATTTT.

The sample holds many counts of this clonotype. V and J are TRBV7-2 and TRBJ1-4, with D unclear. This CDR3 has 16 residues. CDR1 and CDR2 (germline): SGHTA, FQGNSA. Trimming took off 0 bases at V and 1 base at J, with 9 bases between the two ends. CDR3 coding DNA: TGTGCCAGCAGCTTAGCGGATTCCCAAACTAATGAAAAACTGTTTTTT. Translated, it gives CASSLADSQTNEKLFF. Filled out from reference TRBV7-2 and TRBJ1-4, the complete variable domain reads GAGVSQSPSNKVTEKGKDVELRCDPISGHTALYWYRQSLGQGLEFLIYFQGNSAPDKSGLPSDRFSAERTGGSVSTLTIQRTQQEDSAVYLCASSLADSQTNEKLFFGSGTQLSVL.